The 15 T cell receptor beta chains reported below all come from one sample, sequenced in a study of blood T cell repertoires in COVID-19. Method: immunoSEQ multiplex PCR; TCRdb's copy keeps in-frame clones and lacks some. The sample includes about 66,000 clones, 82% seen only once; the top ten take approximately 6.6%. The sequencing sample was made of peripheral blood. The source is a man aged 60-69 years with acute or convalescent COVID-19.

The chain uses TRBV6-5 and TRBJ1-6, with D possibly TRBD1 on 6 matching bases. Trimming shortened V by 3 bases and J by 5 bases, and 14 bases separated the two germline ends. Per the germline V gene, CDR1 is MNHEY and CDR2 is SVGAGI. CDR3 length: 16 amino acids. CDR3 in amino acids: CASSYRGGAHNSPLHF. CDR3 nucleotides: TGTGCCAGCAGTTATCGGGGGGGCGCACATAATTCACCCCTCCACTTT.

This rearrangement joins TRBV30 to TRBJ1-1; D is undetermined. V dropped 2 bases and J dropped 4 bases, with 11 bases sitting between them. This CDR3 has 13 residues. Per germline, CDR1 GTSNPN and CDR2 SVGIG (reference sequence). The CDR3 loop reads CAWSRERGTEAFF. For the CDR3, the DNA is TGTGCCTGGAGTAGAGAAAGAGGCACTGAAGCTTTCTTT.

The CDR3 DNA is TGTGCCAGCAGCTTAATTAGTCGAGGGGGCCAGGGATCCGGGGAGCTGTTTTTT. Translating it yields CASSLISRGGQGSGELFF. The chain couples TRBV7-2 to TRBJ2-2; 7 nucleotides align to TRBD1. The CDR3 has 18 residues. Germline CDR1 is SGHTA and CDR2 is FQGNSA. The J segment lost 6 bases and the V segment lost 2 bases, leaving 15 bases of the junction unmatched.

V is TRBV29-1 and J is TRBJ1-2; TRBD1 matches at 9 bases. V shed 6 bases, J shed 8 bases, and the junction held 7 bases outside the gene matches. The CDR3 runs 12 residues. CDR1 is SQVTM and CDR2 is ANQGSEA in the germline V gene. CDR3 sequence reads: CSVLQGAGGYTF. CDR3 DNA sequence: TGCAGCGTACTACAGGGGGCAGGGGGCTACACCTTC.

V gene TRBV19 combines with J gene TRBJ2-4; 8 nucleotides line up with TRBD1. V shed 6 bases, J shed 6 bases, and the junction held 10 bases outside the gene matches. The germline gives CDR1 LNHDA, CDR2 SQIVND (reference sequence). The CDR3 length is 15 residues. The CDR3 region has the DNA TGTGCCAGTAGCGAACAGGGGGGACAGGTAAACATTCAGTACTTC. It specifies CASSEQGGQVNIQYF.

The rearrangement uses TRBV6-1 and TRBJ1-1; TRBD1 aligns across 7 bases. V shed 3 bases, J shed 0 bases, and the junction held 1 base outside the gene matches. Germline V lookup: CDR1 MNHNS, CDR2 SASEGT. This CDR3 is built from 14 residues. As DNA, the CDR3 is TGTGCCAGCAGTGAGACAGGGATGAACACTGAAGCTTTCTTT. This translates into CASSETGMNTEAFF.

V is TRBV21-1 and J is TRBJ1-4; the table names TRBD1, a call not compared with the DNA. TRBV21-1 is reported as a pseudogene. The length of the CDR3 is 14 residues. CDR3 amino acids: CAITDRSLHEKLFF. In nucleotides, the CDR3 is TGTGCCATCACGGACAGGTCTCTTCATGAAAAACTGTTTTTT.

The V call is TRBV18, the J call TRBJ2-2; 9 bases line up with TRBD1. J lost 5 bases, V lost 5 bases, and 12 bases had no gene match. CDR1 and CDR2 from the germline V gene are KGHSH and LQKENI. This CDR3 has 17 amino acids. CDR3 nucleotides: TGTGCCAGCTCAAGCCGACCGGGACAGGGAATAACCGGGGAGCTGTTTTTT. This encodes CASSSRPGQGITGELFF.

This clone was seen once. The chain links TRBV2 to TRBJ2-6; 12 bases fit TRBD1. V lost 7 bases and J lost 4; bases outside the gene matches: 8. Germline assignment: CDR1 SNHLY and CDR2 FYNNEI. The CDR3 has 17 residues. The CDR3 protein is CASTVGTGGTGANVLTF. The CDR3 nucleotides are TGTGCCAGCACTGTCGGGACAGGGGGCACCGGGGCCAACGTCCTGACTTTC.

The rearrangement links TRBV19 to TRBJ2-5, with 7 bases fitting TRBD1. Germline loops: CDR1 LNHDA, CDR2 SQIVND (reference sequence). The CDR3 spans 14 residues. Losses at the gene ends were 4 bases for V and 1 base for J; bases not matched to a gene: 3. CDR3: CASSTWDSQETQYF. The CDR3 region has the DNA TGTGCCAGTAGTACCTGGGACAGCCAAGAGACCCAGTACTTC.

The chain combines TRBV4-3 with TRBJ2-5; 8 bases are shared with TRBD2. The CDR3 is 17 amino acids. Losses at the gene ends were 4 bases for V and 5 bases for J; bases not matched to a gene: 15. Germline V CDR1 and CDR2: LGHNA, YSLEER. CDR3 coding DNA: TGCGCCAGCAGCCCACGAGAAGGACTAGCCCTCGGGGAGACCCAGTACTTC. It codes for CASSPREGLALGETQYF.

The CDR3 loop reads CASSWRQGINNEQFF. The CDR3 coding sequence is TGTGCCAGTAGTTGGAGACAGGGGATCAACAATGAGCAGTTCTTC. This rearrangement joins TRBV19 to TRBJ2-1, with 8 bases lining up with TRBD1. V lost 5 bases and J lost 5; bases outside the gene matches: 8. Germline-derived CDR1 and CDR2 are LNHDA and SQIVND (reference sequence). The CDR3 runs 15 residues.

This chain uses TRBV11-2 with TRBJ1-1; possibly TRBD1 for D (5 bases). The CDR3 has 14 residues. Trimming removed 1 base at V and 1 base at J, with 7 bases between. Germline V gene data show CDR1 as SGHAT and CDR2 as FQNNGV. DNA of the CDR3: TGTGCCAGCAGCTTAGTGGGGGGGAACACTGAAGCTTTCTTT. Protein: CASSLVGGNTEAFF.

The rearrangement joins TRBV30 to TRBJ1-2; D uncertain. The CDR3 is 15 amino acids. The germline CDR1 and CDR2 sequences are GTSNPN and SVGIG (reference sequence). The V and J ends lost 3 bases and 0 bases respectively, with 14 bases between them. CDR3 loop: CAWSPRWGANYGYTF. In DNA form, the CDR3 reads TGTGCCTGGAGCCCTCGGTGGGGAGCTAACTATGGCTACACCTTC.

The CDR3 is CASSPGLAGPGELFF. In DNA form, the CDR3 reads TGTGCCAGCAGTCCGGGACTAGCGGGGCCCGGGGAGCTGTTTTTT. V usage is TRBV11-1 and J usage is TRBJ2-2; 13 bases fit TRBD2. V gave up 6 bases and J gave up 6 bases; unmatched junction bases: 4. In germline, CDR1 is SGHAT, CDR2 FQDESV (reference sequence). CDR3 length equals 15 residues.